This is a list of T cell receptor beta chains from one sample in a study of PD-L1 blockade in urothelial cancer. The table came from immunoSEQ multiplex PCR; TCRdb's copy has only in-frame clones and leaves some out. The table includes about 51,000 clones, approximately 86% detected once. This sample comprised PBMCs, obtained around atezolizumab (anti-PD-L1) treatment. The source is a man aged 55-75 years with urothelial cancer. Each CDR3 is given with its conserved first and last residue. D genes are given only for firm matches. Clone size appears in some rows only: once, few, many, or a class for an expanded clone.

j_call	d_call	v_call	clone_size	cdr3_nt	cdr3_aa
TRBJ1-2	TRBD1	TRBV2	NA	TGTGCCATCGCACAGGGGGCCTCAAACTATGGCTACACCTTC	CAIAQGASNYGYTF
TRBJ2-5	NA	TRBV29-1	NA	TGCAGCGGAGGCGAAGAGACCCAGTACTTC	CSGGEETQYF
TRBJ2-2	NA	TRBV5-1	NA	TGCGCCAGCAGCTTTGGAGGGCCCGTTACCGGGGAGCTGTTTTTT	CASSFGGPVTGELFF
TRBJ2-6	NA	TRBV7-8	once	TGTGCCAGCAACCCGCGAACGAGCTCTGGGGCCAACGTCCTGACTTTC	CASNPRTSSGANVLTF
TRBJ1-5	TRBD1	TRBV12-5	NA	TGTGCTAGTGGTTCCCTGGGGACAGGGGGGGATCAGCCCCAGCATTTT	CASGSLGTGGDQPQHF
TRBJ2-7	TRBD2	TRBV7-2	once	TGTGCCAGCAGCTTGGGGAGGGAAGCCTACGAGCAGTACTTC	CASSLGREAYEQYF
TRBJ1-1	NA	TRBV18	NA	TGTGCCAGCTCACCACCGGGGCTTGGTAACACTGAAGCTTTCTTT	CASSPPGLGNTEAFF
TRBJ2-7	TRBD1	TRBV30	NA	TGTGCCTGGAGTGTAGAGGACAGGGGGTTCTACGAGCAGTACTTC	CAWSVEDRGFYEQYF
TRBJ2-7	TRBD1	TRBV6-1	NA	TGTGCCAGCAGTGAAGAATATTCGAGACAGGGGAGCTCCTACGAGCAGTACTTC	CASSEEYSRQGSSYEQYF
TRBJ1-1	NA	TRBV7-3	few	TGTGCCAGCAGCTTAATGGCGAACACTGAAGCTTTCTTT	CASSLMANTEAFF
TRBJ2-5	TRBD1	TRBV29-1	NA	TGCAGCGTTGGGGACAGTCAAAAAGAGACCCAGTACTTC	CSVGDSQKETQYF
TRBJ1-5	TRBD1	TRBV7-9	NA	TGTGCCAGCAGCCTGACAGGGGGAAGCAATCAGCCCCAGCATTTT	CASSLTGGSNQPQHF
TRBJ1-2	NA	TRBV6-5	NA	TGTGCCAGCAGTTACTTGGACAATTATGGCTACACCTTC	CASSYLDNYGYTF
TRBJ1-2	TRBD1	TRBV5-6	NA	TGTGCCAGCACCACCGGGACAGGGAATGGCTACACCTTC	CASTTGTGNGYTF
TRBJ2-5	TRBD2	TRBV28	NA	TGTGCCAGCAGTTTCGCTAGCGGAGAGCAAGAGACCCAGTACTTC	CASSFASGEQETQYF
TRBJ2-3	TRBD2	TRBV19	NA	TGTGCCTCACTAGCGGGTGGAAGCACAGATACGCAGTATTTT	CASLAGGSTDTQYF
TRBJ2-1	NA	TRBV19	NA	TGTGCCAGTAACCCAAGGGGTCGGGCCGACAACGACAATGAGCAGTTCTTC	CASNPRGRADNDNEQFF
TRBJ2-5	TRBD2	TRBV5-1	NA	TGCGCCAGCAGCTTGGCGGCTAGCGGGGGCGTCCGGGAGACCCAGTACTTC	CASSLAASGGVRETQYF
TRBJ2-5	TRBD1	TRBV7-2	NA	TGTGCCAGCAGCTCACAGGGGGGAATTCGTGAGACCCAGTACTTC	CASSSQGGIRETQYF
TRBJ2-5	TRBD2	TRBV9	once	TGTGCCAGCATCCGCGCTGGGACTAGCGGGAGGACGGAGACCCAGTACTTC	CASIRAGTSGRTETQYF
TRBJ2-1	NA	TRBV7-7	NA	TGTGCTAGCAGCTTTTCAGACTACAATGAGCAGTTCTTC	CASSFSDYNEQFF
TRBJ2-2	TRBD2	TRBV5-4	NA	TGTGCCAGCAGCTGGCGGGGAGGTAGCGGGAGGATGTCCGGGGAGCTGTTTTTT	CASSWRGGSGRMSGELFF
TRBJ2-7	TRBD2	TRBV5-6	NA	TGTGCCAGCAGCTTGGATCTAGCGGGAGGAGAGCAGTACTTC	CASSLDLAGGEQYF
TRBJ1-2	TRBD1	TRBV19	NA	TGTGCCAGTAGTATATCTGCAGACAGGGGGCATGGCTACACCTTC	CASSISADRGHGYTF
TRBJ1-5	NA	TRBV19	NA	TGTGCCAGTAGTGGTACGGCAGGGTCCGATCAGCCCCAGCATTTT	CASSGTAGSDQPQHF
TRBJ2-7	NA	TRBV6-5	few	TGTGCCAGCAGTTACTCCCAGGGGACCTACGAGCAGTACTTC	CASSYSQGTYEQYF
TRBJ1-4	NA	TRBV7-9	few	TGTGCCAGCAGCGCGAGGGAAAAACTGTTTTTT	CASSAREKLFF
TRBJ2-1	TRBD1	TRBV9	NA	TGTGCCAGCGGGCCCCCCTACAGGGACAGCTCCTACAATGAGCAGTTCTTC	CASGPPYRDSSYNEQFF
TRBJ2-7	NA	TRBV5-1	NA	TGCGCCAGCAGCCCCGGGACTGACTTCTACGAGCAGTACTTC	CASSPGTDFYEQYF
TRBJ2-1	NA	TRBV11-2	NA	TGTGCCAGCAGCTCTCGGCGGGACCTCTCCTACAATGAGCAGTTCTTC	CASSSRRDLSYNEQFF
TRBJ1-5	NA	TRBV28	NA	TGTGCCAGCAGTCCGAGACGGGGAAATCAGCCCCAGCATTTT	CASSPRRGNQPQHF
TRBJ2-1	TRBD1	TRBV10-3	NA	TGTGCCATCAGAGACCGGGACAGGGTGTTCTTC	CAIRDRDRVFF
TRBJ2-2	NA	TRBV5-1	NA	TGCGCCAGCAGCTATAGTTTCGAATACACCGGGGAGCTGTTTTTT	CASSYSFEYTGELFF
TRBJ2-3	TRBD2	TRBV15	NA	TGTGCCACCAGCAGGGGACGACTAGCGGGAGAAGCCGCGCAGTATTTT	CATSRGRLAGEAAQYF
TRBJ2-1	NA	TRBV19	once	TGTGCCAGTAGTATATCCCTCTCTAGCTCCTACAATGAGCAGTTCTTC	CASSISLSSSYNEQFF
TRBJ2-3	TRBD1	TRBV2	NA	TGTGCCAGCCGGACAGGGGGCCTTACAGATACGCAGTATTTT	CASRTGGLTDTQYF
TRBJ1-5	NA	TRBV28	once	TGTGCCAGCAGTTTAATCGGTCAGCCCCAGCATTTT	CASSLIGQPQHF
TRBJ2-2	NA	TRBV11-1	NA	TGTGCCAGCAGCCTGCAGGGTCCCGGGGAGCTGTTTTTT	CASSLQGPGELFF
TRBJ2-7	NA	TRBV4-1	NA	TGCGCCAGCAGCCAAGGGCAGGGTCTCTCCTACGAGCAGTACTTC	CASSQGQGLSYEQYF
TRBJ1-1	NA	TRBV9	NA	TGTGCCAGCAGCCCCCCGGGAGGGAACACTGAAGCTTTCTTT	CASSPPGGNTEAFF
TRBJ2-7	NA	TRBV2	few	TGTGCCAGCAGTGAAAACTATTCCACCGAGCAGTACTTC	CASSENYSTEQYF
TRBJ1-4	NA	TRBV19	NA	TGTGCCAGTAGCACCAGGGATGCAAAACTGTTTTTT	CASSTRDAKLFF
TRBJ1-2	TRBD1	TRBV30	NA	TGTGCCTGGAGAGCGACAGGGGCGGGCGGCTACACCTTC	CAWRATGAGGYTF
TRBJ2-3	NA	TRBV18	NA	TGTGCCAGCTCACCGAGACAGGTCCAGCGGGGTACGCAGTATTTT	CASSPRQVQRGTQYF
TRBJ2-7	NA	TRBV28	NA	TGTGCCAGCAGTCTACTAACGGGGATCGTCGAGCAGTACTTC	CASSLLTGIVEQYF
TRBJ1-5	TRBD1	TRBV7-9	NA	TGTGCCAGCAGCTTAACGGGACAGGGTTCGGGCAGCAATCAGCCCCAGCATTTT	CASSLTGQGSGSNQPQHF
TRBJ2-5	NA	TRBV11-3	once	TGTGCCAGCAGCTCTGGACTTGCGGGAACCCAGTACTTC	CASSSGLAGTQYF
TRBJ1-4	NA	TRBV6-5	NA	TGTGCCAGCAGCTCAAGGACGGCCGGAGGTGAAAAACTGTTTTTT	CASSSRTAGGEKLFF
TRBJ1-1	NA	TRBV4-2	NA	TGTGCCAGCAGCCAAGAAAGCTCCCTGCCTGAAGCTTTCTTT	CASSQESSLPEAFF
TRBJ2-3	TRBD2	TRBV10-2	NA	TGCGCCAGCAGTGAGTCAGGGCGCGGGGGGGGAGATACGCAGTATTTT	CASSESGRGGGDTQYF
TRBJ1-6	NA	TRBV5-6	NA	TGTGCCAGCAGCTCCGGCGGGAATTCACCCCTCCACTTT	CASSSGGNSPLHF
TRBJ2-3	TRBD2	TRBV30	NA	TGTGCCTGGGTAGCGGGGGGTAGCACAGATACGCAGTATTTT	CAWVAGGSTDTQYF
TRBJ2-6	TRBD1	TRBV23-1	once	TGCGCCAGCAGTTCCAGACAGGGGCGCGCTGGGGCCAACGTCCTGACTTTC	CASSSRQGRAGANVLTF
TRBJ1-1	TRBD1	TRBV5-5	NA	TGTGCCAGCAGCTTCCAAGACAGGGTGAGAGCTTTCTTT	CASSFQDRVRAFF
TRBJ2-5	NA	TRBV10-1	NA	TGCGCCAGCAGCCCAGCACCGGGACTGGGAGCGTACCAAGAGACCCAGTACTTC	CASSPAPGLGAYQETQYF
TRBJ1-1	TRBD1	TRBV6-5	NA	TGTGCCAGCAGTTATCAGAGGACAGGGCGTGCTGAAGCTTTCTTT	CASSYQRTGRAEAFF
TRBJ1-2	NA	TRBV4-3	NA	TGCGCCAGCAGCCCTGGTTGGCAGCGCTATGGCTACACCTTC	CASSPGWQRYGYTF
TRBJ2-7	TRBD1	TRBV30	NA	TGTGCCTGGAGTAGGACAGGGACCTACTACGAGCAGTACTTC	CAWSRTGTYYEQYF
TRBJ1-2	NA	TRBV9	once	TGTGCCAGCAGCGCCCCGCGGGGGGCAGTAGGGTATGGCTACACCTTC	CASSAPRGAVGYGYTF
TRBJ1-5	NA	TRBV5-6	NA	TGTGCCAGCAGCTTATGGAGGGAAGCCCTTTATAGCAATCAGCCCCAGCATTTT	CASSLWREALYSNQPQHF